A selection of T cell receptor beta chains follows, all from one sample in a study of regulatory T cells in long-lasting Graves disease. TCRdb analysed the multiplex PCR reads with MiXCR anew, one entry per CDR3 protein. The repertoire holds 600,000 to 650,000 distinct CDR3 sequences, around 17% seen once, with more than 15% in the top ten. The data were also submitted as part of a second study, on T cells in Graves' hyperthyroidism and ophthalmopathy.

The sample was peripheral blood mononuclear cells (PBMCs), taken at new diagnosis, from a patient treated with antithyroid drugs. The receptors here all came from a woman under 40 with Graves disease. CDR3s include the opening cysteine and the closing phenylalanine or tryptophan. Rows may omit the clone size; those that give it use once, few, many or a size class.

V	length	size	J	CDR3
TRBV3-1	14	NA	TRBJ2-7	CASSQEAVSYEQYF
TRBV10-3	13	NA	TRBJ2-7	CAIRLASSYEQYF
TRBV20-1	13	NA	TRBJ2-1	CSAREGGYNEQFF
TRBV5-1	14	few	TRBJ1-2	CASSPGQADYGYTF
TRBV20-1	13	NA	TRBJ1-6	CSAGGVGSSPLHF
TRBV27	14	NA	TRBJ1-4	CASRARGRYEKLFF
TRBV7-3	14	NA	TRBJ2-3	CASREGQSTDTQYF
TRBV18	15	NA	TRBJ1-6	CASSPGQSFNSPLHF
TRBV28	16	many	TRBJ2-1	CASSLLTGGSYNEQFF
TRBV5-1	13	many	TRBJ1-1	CASRSEGNTEAFF
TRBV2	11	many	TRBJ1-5	CASSVGQPQHF
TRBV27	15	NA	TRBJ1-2	CASGTGGGGQYGYTF
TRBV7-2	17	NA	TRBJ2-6	CASSSIRGGSGANVLTF
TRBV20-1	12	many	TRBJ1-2	CSASTGGNGYTF
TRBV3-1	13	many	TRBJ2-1	CASSDRAPGGQFF
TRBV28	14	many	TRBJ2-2	CASSLLAETGELFF
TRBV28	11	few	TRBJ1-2	CASSWVNGYTF
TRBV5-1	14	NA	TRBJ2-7	CASSLEVIGYEQYF
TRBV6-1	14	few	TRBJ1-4	CASRLGGLNEKLFF
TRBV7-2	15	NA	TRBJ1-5	CASSLGTGPGQPQHF
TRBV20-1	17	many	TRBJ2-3	CSAPTISGTGSTDTQYF
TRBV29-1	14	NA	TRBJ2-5	CSVESVYSQETQYF
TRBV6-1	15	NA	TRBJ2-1	CASSSTRGLYNEQFF
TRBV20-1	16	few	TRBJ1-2	CSARDYGVSVGTGYTF
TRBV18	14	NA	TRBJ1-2	CASSPQQGLYGYTF
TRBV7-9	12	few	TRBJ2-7	CASLGVTYEQYF
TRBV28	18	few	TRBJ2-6	CASSFLRQILSGANVLTF
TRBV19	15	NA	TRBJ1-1	CASSIQGTGGTEAFF
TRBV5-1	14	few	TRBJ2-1	CASSLTGHNNEQFF